The entry that follows covers one T cell receptor (beta chain) sequence. What it binds is not known. Repertoires were generated with immunoSEQ multiplex PCR, while TCRdb's copy carries only in-frame clones and drops some. The profile shows about 400,000 clones, approximately 89% of them singletons. The data were obtained in a study of Ad26.COV2.S vaccination and SARS-CoV-2 variants. At the level of the study: Vaccine-arm donor from the placebo-controlled COV1001 Ad26.COV2.S trial.

As for treatment: around 19 received Ad26.COV2.S at low or high dose, single or two shots; about 5 received placebo; per-sample allocation not given. The samples date from day 63 after the first vaccine or placebo injection. Boston supplied an adult donor aged 18-55 years. Trimming removed 0 bases from V and 4 bases from J, with 7 bases in between. The CDR3 spans 14 residues. In germline, CDR1 is SGHDT, CDR2 YYEEEE. General study results and limits: Total T cell responses may have been underestimated by the TCR breadth and depth analyses.

The input for sequencing was peripheral blood, taken in a trial of Ad26.COV2.S vaccine versus placebo. This sequence was found in a person between 18 and 60 years old who received the Ad26.COV2.S COVID-19 vaccine or a placebo. The J gene is TRBJ2-2, the V gene TRBV5-6, with D perhaps matching TRBD2 (6 bases). The CDR3 DNA is TGTGCCAGCAGCTTGGACGGGAGCACCGGGGAGCTGTTTTTT. Translating it yields CASSLDGSTGELFF.